These 10 T cell receptor beta chains were all obtained from the same sample, sequenced in a study of T-cell memory formation after mild COVID-19. In TCRdb, the 5' RACE reads were re-called with MiXCR into one record per CDR3 protein. The sample includes about 57,000 distinct CDR3 sequences, 12% of them seen just once. Material for sequencing was PBMCs or a T cell subset sorted from them (not recorded which). Source of these receptors: a man younger than 30 who had mild COVID-19 (a few samples of this study predate the infection). Cell type and time point are not known.

J is TRBJ1-1 and V is TRBV6-6; tentatively, D is TRBD1 (5 bases). This CDR3 has 13 amino acids. V shed 7 bases and J shed 5 bases, with 14 bases lying between them. Germline loops: CDR1 MNHNY, CDR2 SVGAGI (reference sequence). CDR3 sequence (DNA): TGTGCCAGCATCACATCCCAGGGAACTGAAGCTTTCTTT. Translation gives CASITSQGTEAFF.

The chain combines TRBV28 with TRBJ2-5, with a tentative D call TRBD2 (6 bases). With 2 bases removed from V and 2 bases from J, the gap between germline ends came to 12 bases. The CDR3 runs 15 residues. In germline, CDR1 is MDHEN, CDR2 SYDVKM. For the CDR3, the DNA is TGTGCCAGCAGTTTAGTGACCGGGAGTCAAGAGACCCAGTACTTC. It yields the protein CASSLVTGSQETQYF.

This clonotype was detected only a few times. The chain has TRBV6-5 and TRBJ2-3; the D gene is possibly TRBD1 (6 bases). The CDR3 sequence is 15 residues long. V was clipped by 6 bases and J by 4 bases, with 17 bases between them. Germline CDR1 MNHEY, CDR2 SVGAGI. The CDR3 DNA sequence: TGTGCCAGCAGCCGGGACACAGGACTTTCAGATACGCAGTATTTT. This gives the protein CASSRDTGLSDTQYF.

The V and J genes are TRBV18 and TRBJ1-5; TRBD1 aligns across 7 bases. The germline CDR1 and CDR2 sequences are KGHSH and LQKENI. J lost 5 bases, V lost 5 bases, and 12 bases had no gene match. This CDR3 region has 16 residues. CDR3 loop: CASSSQGNRVDQPQHF. The CDR3 region has the DNA TGTGCCAGCTCATCACAGGGGAATCGGGTGGATCAGCCCCAGCATTTT.

The DNA of the CDR3 is TGCGCCAGCAGCCAAGAGAAACGGGGAATGAACACTGAAGCTTTCTTT. This encodes CASSQEKRGMNTEAFF. V is TRBV4-1 and J is TRBJ1-1; no definite D call. V was pared by 0 bases and J by 0 bases, with 11 bases between. CDR1 and CDR2 from the germline V gene are MGHRA and YSYEKL. This CDR3 has 16 residues.

This clonotype appeared a few times. The rearrangement links TRBV6-5 to TRBJ2-2; D may correspond to TRBD1 or TRBD2 (5 bases each). The CDR3 runs 19 residues. V lost 0 bases to trimming and J lost 4 bases, with 21 bases between them. Per germline, CDR1 MNHEY and CDR2 SVGAGI. CDR3 in amino acids: CASSYSRGDSPGGTGELFF. The CDR3, as DNA: TGTGCCAGCAGTTACTCGAGGGGTGATAGCCCTGGTGGCACCGGGGAGCTGTTTTTT.

Ten or more counts support this clonotype. The chain uses TRBV13 and TRBJ1-3, with a possible D match to TRBD1 (5 bases). Trimming stripped 0 bases from V and 0 bases from J, with 15 bases between. Germline V gene data show CDR1 as PRHDT and CDR2 as FYEKMQ (reference sequence). There are 18 residues in the CDR3. CDR3 sequence reads: CASSLGQGLEYSGNTIYF. CDR3 coding DNA: TGTGCCAGCAGCTTAGGCCAGGGTTTGGAATACTCTGGAAACACCATATATTTT.

In this sample, this clonotype turned up many times. This CDR3 is CASNRGSDEQFF. The CDR3 nucleotides read TGTGCCAGCAACCGTGGGAGCGATGAGCAGTTCTTC. The chain is built from TRBV12-3 or TRBV12-4 and TRBJ2-1; perhaps TRBD2 as D (5 bases). V gave up 7 bases and J gave up 8 bases, with 12 bases separating them. This CDR3 comprises 12 residues.

The sample holds one count of this clonotype. The chain carries TRBV4-2 and TRBJ2-3, with D perhaps matching TRBD1 or TRBD2 (6 bases each). The V end lost 0 bases, the J end lost 5 bases, and 12 bases lay between the germline ends. From germline, CDR1 is LGHNA and CDR2 YNFKEQ. The CDR3 is 15 amino acids. The CDR3 loop reads CASSQEGGLGDTQYF. The CDR3 DNA reads TGTGCCAGCAGCCAAGAGGGGGGCTTGGGAGATACGCAGTATTTT.

This clonotype came up many times. The V call is TRBV5-1, the J call TRBJ2-2; D uncertain. Trimming removed 0 bases from V and 5 bases from J, with 5 bases in between. The CDR3 sequence is 13 residues long. Germline lookup yields CDR1 SGHRS and CDR2 YFSETQ. The CDR3 DNA follows: TGCGCCAGCAGCTTGGCCGGGACCGGGGAGCTGTTTTTT. Translation: CASSLAGTGELFF.